A selection of T cell receptor beta chains follows, all from one sample in a study of post-analysis software for immune sequencing data. TCRdb re-called the PCR reads through MiXCR, storing one row per CDR3 protein. The sample consists of roughly 650,000 distinct CDR3 sequences, approximately 59% of them appearing once. Material for sequencing was blood. Receptors were obtained from a girl aged 2 to 10 with multiple sclerosis. CDR3s include the opening cysteine and the closing phenylalanine or tryptophan. Fields, in order: D gene, V gene, J gene, clone size, CDR3 protein, CDR3 DNA. D genes are given only for firm matches. Clone size, where shown, is once, few, many, or a class for clones that have expanded.

D gene: .; V gene: TRBV6-2/TRBV6-3; J gene: TRBJ1-1; clone size: .; CDR3 protein: CASSRSMGTEAFF; CDR3 DNA: TGTGCCAGCAGCCGGTCAATGGGAACTGAAGCTTTCTTT
D gene: TRBD2; V gene: TRBV9; J gene: TRBJ2-5; clone size: few; CDR3 protein: CASSGAVLRGEYQETQYF; CDR3 DNA: TGTGCCAGCAGCGGTGCGGTTTTGCGGGGGGAGTACCAAGAGACCCAGTACTTC
D gene: TRBD2; V gene: TRBV7-6; J gene: TRBJ2-3; clone size: few; CDR3 protein: CASAGGGITGDTQYF; CDR3 DNA: TGTGCCAGCGCGGGGGGTGGCATAACGGGAGATACGCAGTATTTT
D gene: TRBD1; V gene: TRBV20-1; J gene: TRBJ1-1; clone size: .; CDR3 protein: CSARVGQGLNTEAFF; CDR3 DNA: TGCAGTGCTAGAGTGGGACAGGGTTTGAACACTGAAGCTTTCTTT
D gene: TRBD2; V gene: TRBV3-1; J gene: TRBJ2-1; clone size: .; CDR3 protein: CASSLFSGDNEQFF; CDR3 DNA: TGTGCCAGCAGCCTGTTTAGCGGGGACAATGAGCAGTTCTTC
D gene: TRBD2; V gene: TRBV5-4; J gene: TRBJ2-7; clone size: .; CDR3 protein: CTSSYQTSGTHEQYF; CDR3 DNA: TGTACCAGCAGCTATCAGACTAGCGGGACCCACGAGCAGTACTTC
D gene: TRBD2; V gene: TRBV9; J gene: TRBJ2-1; clone size: .; CDR3 protein: CASSVSLAGGPDEQFF; CDR3 DNA: TGTGCCAGCAGCGTAAGTCTAGCGGGGGGGCCAGATGAGCAGTTCTTC
D gene: .; V gene: TRBV6-5; J gene: TRBJ2-3; clone size: few; CDR3 protein: CASGDSSTDTQYF; CDR3 DNA: TGTGCCAGCGGGGACTCCAGCACAGATACGCAGTATTTT
D gene: .; V gene: TRBV10-3; J gene: TRBJ2-5; clone size: few; CDR3 protein: CAISGTQGFETQYF; CDR3 DNA: TGTGCCATCAGTGGGACACAGGGTTTCGAGACCCAGTACTTC
D gene: .; V gene: TRBV12-3/TRBV12-4; J gene: TRBJ2-7; clone size: .; CDR3 protein: CASSLEAGYSYEQYF; CDR3 DNA: TGTGCCAGCAGTTTAGAAGCCGGGTACTCCTACGAGCAGTACTTC
D gene: .; V gene: TRBV6-5; J gene: TRBJ2-3; clone size: few; CDR3 protein: CASSYSLARDTQYF; CDR3 DNA: TGTGCCAGCAGTTACTCGTTGGCTCGAGATACGCAGTATTTT
D gene: TRBD1; V gene: TRBV5-4; J gene: TRBJ1-1; clone size: few; CDR3 protein: CASSSRTGRSTEAFF; CDR3 DNA: TGTGCCAGCAGCTCCCGGACAGGGAGAAGCACTGAAGCTTTCTTT
D gene: .; V gene: TRBV5-6; J gene: TRBJ1-2; clone size: few; CDR3 protein: CASSLQGVEGYTF; CDR3 DNA: TGTGCCAGCAGCTTACAGGGAGTGGAGGGCTACACCTTC
D gene: TRBD1; V gene: TRBV12-3/TRBV12-4; J gene: TRBJ2-7; clone size: .; CDR3 protein: CASSRTGARSPFSYEQYF; CDR3 DNA: TGTGCCAGCAGTCGGACAGGGGCACGCTCTCCCTTTTCCTACGAGCAGTACTTC
D gene: .; V gene: TRBV6-5; J gene: TRBJ2-7; clone size: .; CDR3 protein: CASSSPRRQTIYEQYF; CDR3 DNA: TGTGCCAGCAGTTCCCCTCGCCGGCAGACCATCTACGAGCAGTACTTC
D gene: .; V gene: TRBV7-8; J gene: TRBJ2-5; clone size: few; CDR3 protein: CASSLGLDVSQTQYF; CDR3 DNA: TGTGCCAGCAGCTTAGGCCTAGACGTTAGCCAGACCCAGTACTTC
D gene: TRBD1; V gene: TRBV25-1; J gene: TRBJ2-5; clone size: few; CDR3 protein: CASSDGQGEAETQYF; CDR3 DNA: TGTGCCAGCAGTGATGGACAGGGGGAGGCAGAGACCCAGTACTTC
D gene: .; V gene: TRBV20-1; J gene: TRBJ2-5; clone size: .; CDR3 protein: CSAREGFPKGETQYF; CDR3 DNA: TGCAGTGCTAGAGAGGGATTTCCTAAGGGGGAGACCCAGTACTTC
D gene: TRBD1; V gene: TRBV4-1; J gene: TRBJ1-2; clone size: .; CDR3 protein: CASSQEGQGAVYGYTF; CDR3 DNA: TGCGCCAGCAGCCAAGAGGGACAGGGGGCTGTCTATGGCTACACCTTC
D gene: TRBD2; V gene: TRBV29-1; J gene: TRBJ2-7; clone size: .; CDR3 protein: CSVARLAGVYEQYF; CDR3 DNA: TGCAGCGTTGCCCGGCTAGCGGGAGTCTATGAGCAGTACTTC
D gene: .; V gene: TRBV10-3; J gene: TRBJ2-4; clone size: few; CDR3 protein: CAISESVGMDSDRSLAKNIQYF; CDR3 DNA: TGTGCCATCAGTGAGAGTGTGGGCATGGACAGTGACCGATCCCTAGCCAAAAACATTCAGTACTTC
D gene: .; V gene: TRBV20-1; J gene: TRBJ2-7; clone size: .; CDR3 protein: CSARRSASVYEQYF; CDR3 DNA: TGCAGTGCTAGACGGTCTGCTAGCGTCTACGAGCAGTACTTC
D gene: .; V gene: TRBV6-5; J gene: TRBJ2-1; clone size: few; CDR3 protein: CASSYSVGVSSYNEQFF; CDR3 DNA: TGTGCCAGCAGTTATAGTGTAGGGGTCAGCTCCTACAATGAGCAGTTCTTC
D gene: .; V gene: TRBV20-1; J gene: TRBJ2-7; clone size: .; CDR3 protein: CSARISPYEQYF; CDR3 DNA: TGCAGTGCTAGAATTTCTCCCTACGAGCAGTACTTC
D gene: .; V gene: TRBV5-1; J gene: TRBJ2-7; clone size: few; CDR3 protein: CASTPGLGLSSYEQYF; CDR3 DNA: TGCGCCAGCACCCCCGGGCTGGGACTTTCCTCCTACGAGCAGTACTTC
D gene: .; V gene: TRBV12-3/TRBV12-4; J gene: TRBJ2-1; clone size: once; CDR3 protein: CASSLAVDRNEQFF; CDR3 DNA: TGTGCCAGCAGTTTAGCCGTAGACAGGAATGAGCAGTTCTTC
D gene: .; V gene: TRBV6-5; J gene: TRBJ2-1; clone size: .; CDR3 protein: CASTKDKRNEQFF; CDR3 DNA: TGTGCCAGCACCAAGGACAAGCGCAATGAGCAGTTCTTC
D gene: TRBD2; V gene: TRBV5-1; J gene: TRBJ2-5; clone size: .; CDR3 protein: CASMRSGEETQYF; CDR3 DNA: TGCGCCAGCATGAGGAGCGGGGAAGAGACCCAGTACTTC
D gene: .; V gene: TRBV30; J gene: TRBJ2-5; clone size: .; CDR3 protein: CAWSVYTGGEAQYF; CDR3 DNA: TGTGCCTGGAGTGTGTACACTGGCGGGGAGGCCCAGTACTTC
D gene: TRBD2; V gene: TRBV29-1; J gene: TRBJ2-1; clone size: .; CDR3 protein: CSVEDLPSGDYNEQFF; CDR3 DNA: TGCAGCGTTGAAGATCTTCCTAGCGGGGACTACAATGAGCAGTTCTTC
D gene: .; V gene: TRBV29-1; J gene: TRBJ1-2; clone size: few; CDR3 protein: CSALSAPGYTF; CDR3 DNA: TGCAGCGCCCTCTCGGCGCCTGGCTACACCTTC
D gene: .; V gene: TRBV30; J gene: TRBJ1-2; clone size: .; CDR3 protein: CAWSVRQGVGYTF; CDR3 DNA: TGTGCCTGGAGTGTACGTCAGGGAGTTGGCTACACCTTC
D gene: .; V gene: TRBV12-3/TRBV12-4; J gene: TRBJ2-3; clone size: .; CDR3 protein: CASRQAETGPSTDTQYF; CDR3 DNA: TGTGCCAGCCGACAGGCTGAGACAGGTCCTAGCACAGATACGCAGTATTTT
D gene: TRBD1; V gene: TRBV12-3/TRBV12-4; J gene: TRBJ1-1; clone size: .; CDR3 protein: CASKTGGGNTEAFF; CDR3 DNA: TGTGCCAGCAAAACAGGGGGTGGGAACACTGAAGCTTTCTTT